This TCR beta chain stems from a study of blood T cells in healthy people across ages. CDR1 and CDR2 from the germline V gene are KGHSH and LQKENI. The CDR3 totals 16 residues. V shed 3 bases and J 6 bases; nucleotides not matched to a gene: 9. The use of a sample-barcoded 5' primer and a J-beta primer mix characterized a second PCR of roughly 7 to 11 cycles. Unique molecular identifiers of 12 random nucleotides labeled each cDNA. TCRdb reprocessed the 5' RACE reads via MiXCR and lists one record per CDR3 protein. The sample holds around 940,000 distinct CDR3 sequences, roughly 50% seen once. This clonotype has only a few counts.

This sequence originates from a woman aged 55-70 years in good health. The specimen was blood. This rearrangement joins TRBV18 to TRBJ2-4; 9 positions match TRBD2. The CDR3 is CASSPVSSGILNIQYF. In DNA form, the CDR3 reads TGTGCCAGCTCACCGGTATCTAGCGGGATCTTAAACATTCAGTACTTC.